There are a few counts of the clone carrying this T cell receptor (beta chain). The antigen is unknown. Unmatched junction bases numbered 1, after V lost 2 bases and J lost 4 bases. The germline V gene encodes CDR1 ENHRY and CDR2 SYGVKD. The CDR3 is 14 residues long. This record belongs to a study of cytomegalovirus exposure and HLA in healthy donors. Study conclusions and caveats: Analysis performed later found approximately 17,000 TCR beta sequences associated with HLA alleles at 0.05 false discovery rate. Published work reported that the classifier diagnosed cytomegalovirus status with high specificity and sensitivity.

PCR primers comprised 60 Vbeta and 13 Jbeta primers. Libraries were prepared by immunoSEQ multiplex PCR; TCRdb keeps only in-frame clonotypes and omits some of them. There are 100,000 to 150,000 clones in the sample; about 10% occur only once, and about 6.7% lies in the top ten. This chain joins TRBV10-3 and TRBJ1-3; 8 nucleotides line up with TRBD1. The TCR comes from a woman in her forties in good health and CMV-seropositive. The material sequenced was PBMCs. CDR3 protein: CAISETGGGNTIYF. CDR3 nucleotide sequence: TGTGCCATCAGTGAGACAGGGGGAGGAAACACCATATATTTT.